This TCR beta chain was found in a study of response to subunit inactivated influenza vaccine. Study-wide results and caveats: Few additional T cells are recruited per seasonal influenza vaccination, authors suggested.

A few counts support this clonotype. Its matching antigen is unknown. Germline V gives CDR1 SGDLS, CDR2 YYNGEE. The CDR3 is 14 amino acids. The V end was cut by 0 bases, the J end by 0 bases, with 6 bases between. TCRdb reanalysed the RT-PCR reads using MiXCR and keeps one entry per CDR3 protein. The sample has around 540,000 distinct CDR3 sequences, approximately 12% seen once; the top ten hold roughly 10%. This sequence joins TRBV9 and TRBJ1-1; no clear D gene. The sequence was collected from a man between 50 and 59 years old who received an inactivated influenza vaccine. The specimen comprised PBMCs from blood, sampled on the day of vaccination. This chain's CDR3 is CASSVGSLNTEAFF. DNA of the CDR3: TGTGCCAGCAGCGTAGGCAGCTTGAACACTGAAGCTTTCTTT.